This T cell receptor beta chain was found in a study of TIL therapy for anti-PD-1-resistant metastatic lung cancer. Time point reported: pre-treatment sample, taken before nivolumab and TIL therapy. The tumor samples were excised metastases, mostly pleural nodules or supraclavicular lymph nodes. The libraries were made with immunoSEQ v3. The method was immunoSEQ multiplex PCR; TCRdb's version includes in-frame clones alone and lacks a portion of them. The sample consists of approximately 87,000 clones, 50% to 70% of them appearing once. The starting material was tumor tissue, obtained at baseline. This receptor was obtained from a person aged 30 to 80 with non-small cell lung cancer.

This chain's CDR3 is CATSSPDRGTQYF. CDR3 DNA: TGTGCCACCAGCAGTCCCGACAGGGGAACGCAGTATTTT. The V gene is TRBV15, the J gene TRBJ2-3, with 8 bases fitting TRBD1. Germline V lookup: CDR1 LNHNV, CDR2 YYDKDF (reference sequence). Trimming removed 3 bases from V and 9 bases from J; junction bases left unmatched: 5. CDR3 length: 13 residues. Using reference TRBV15 and TRBJ2-3 for the parts outside the CDR3, the full variable domain is DAMVIQNPRYQVTQFGKPVTLSCSQTLNHNVMYWYQQKSSQAPKLLFHYYDKDFNNEADTPDNFQSRRPNTSFCFLDIRSPGLGDTAMYLCATSSPDRGTQYFGPGTRLTVL.